The 29 T cell receptor beta chains presented below share a single source sample, sequenced in a study of shared clonotypes between healthy human individuals. The repertoire was sequenced with immunoSEQ multiplex PCR; TCRdb's copy has only in-frame clones and lacks some. Of roughly 1 million clones in the sample, roughly 74% were seen once. The specimen sequenced was memory CD4+ T cells from PBMCs. Regarding subset: CD45RA-negative fraction. These TCRs come from a man aged 18 to 35 in good health. Some clones in this sample may be carry-over from other donors' samples.

With respect to this clone: A far larger clone is off by one base, so a read error is likely. Other DNA sequences from this sample encode an identical CDR3 as well. This chain joins TRBV6-1 and TRBJ2-7; D may be TRBD2 (6 bases). With 4 bases removed from V and 0 bases from J, the gap between germline ends came to 10 bases. CDR1 and CDR2 (germline): MNHNS, SASEGT. The CDR3 is 14 amino acids. The CDR3: CASSVAGGSYEQYF. CDR3 nucleotide sequence: TGTGCCAGCAGTGTCGCCGGGGGCTCCTACGAGCAGTACTTC.

There are a few counts of this clone. Other DNA sequences in this sample translate to the same CDR3. The rearrangement joins TRBV28 to TRBJ2-5, with D unresolved. Germline CDR1 is MDHEN and CDR2 is SYDVKM. Trimming removed 6 bases at V and 5 bases at J, with 7 bases between. The CDR3 extends over 11 amino acids. CDR3 coding DNA: TGTGCCAGCAGCTCCCGGGAGACCCAGTACTTC. Amino acids: CASSSRETQYF.

The sample holds many counts of this clone. The V call is TRBV9, the J call TRBJ2-3; D perhaps matches TRBD2 (6 bases). V was clipped by 7 bases and J by 0 bases, with 18 bases between them. The length of the CDR3 is 16 residues. Germline values: CDR1 SGDLS, CDR2 YYNGEE. The CDR3 spells CASGGSSGTSTDTQYF. The DNA of the CDR3 is TGTGCCAGCGGGGGGTCCTCCGGGACTAGCACAGATACGCAGTATTTT.

This clone has a single count. The rearrangement links TRBV14 to TRBJ2-7; 9 nucleotides line up with TRBD2. Trimming removed 4 bases from V and 2 bases from J; junction bases left unmatched: 9. This CDR3 contains 16 residues. From germline, CDR1 is SGHDN and CDR2 FVKESK. CDR3 bases: TGTGCCAGCAGCCGAGCGGGAGGTTCCTCTCCCTACGAGCAGTACTTC. Translation: CASSRAGGSSPYEQYF.

The V gene is TRBV2, the J gene TRBJ1-5; D gene uncertain. CDR1 and CDR2 (germline): SNHLY, FYNNEI. The CDR3 contains 12 residues. The ends were cut back, 4 bases at V and 5 bases at J, with 6 bases in the middle. Here the CDR3 reads CASSVSDQPQHF. CDR3 coding DNA: TGTGCCAGCAGTGTGTCGGATCAGCCCCAGCATTTT.

The CDR3 loop is CASSGSGSGNTIYF. The DNA for the CDR3 is TGCGCCAGCAGCGGGTCCGGCTCTGGAAACACCATATATTTT. V usage is TRBV5-1 and J usage is TRBJ1-3; D gene ambiguous. Between the trimmed V and J ends, which lost 4 bases and 0 bases, there was a span of 8 bases. The CDR3 has 14 residues. Per the germline V gene, CDR1 is SGHRS and CDR2 is YFSETQ.

This clone showed up just a few times. V usage is TRBV6-5 and J usage is TRBJ1-2; maybe TRBD1 (6 bases). Germline CDR1 reads MNHEY; CDR2 reads SVGAGI. Trimming shortened V by 0 bases and J by 6 bases, and 17 bases separated the two germline ends. CDR3 length: 16 residues. Here the CDR3 DNA reads TGTGCCAGCAGTTACTCCTTGGTGACAGGCGTAAATGGCTACACCTTC. It encodes CASSYSLVTGVNGYTF.

The rearrangement links TRBV4-2 to TRBJ2-3; TRBD1 aligns across 8 bases. The trim removed 3 bases at V and 14 bases at J, leaving 10 bases unmatched. Germline assignment: CDR1 LGHNA and CDR2 YNFKEQ. The CDR3 spans 13 residues. The CDR3 loop is CASSQTGVVERYF. The CDR3 DNA is TGTGCCAGCAGCCAGACAGGGGTCGTCGAAAGGTATTTT.

The chain links TRBV7-2 to TRBJ2-1, with TRBD2 matching over 11 bases. Germline V gene lookup returns CDR1 SGHTA and CDR2 FQGNSA. Losses at the gene ends were 1 base for V and 4 bases for J; bases not matched to a gene: 3. CDR3 size: 16 residues. CDR3 bases: TGTGCCAGCAGCTTAGGACTAGCGGGAACTTACAATGAGCAGTTCTTC. It yields the protein CASSLGLAGTYNEQFF.

The chain couples TRBV28 to TRBJ2-6; D is possibly TRBD1 (5 bases). Per the germline V gene, CDR1 is MDHEN and CDR2 is SYDVKM. CDR3 length: 15 residues. V was trimmed by 7 bases and J by 4 bases, leaving 14 bases between them. The DNA for the CDR3 is TGTGCCAGCAATTTTAGGGGAATCGGGGCCAACGTCCTGACTTTC. Amino acid sequence: CASNFRGIGANVLTF.

The chain combines TRBV29-1 with TRBJ1-1; D unresolved. Germline V CDR1 and CDR2: SQVTM, ANQGSEA. Trimming cost V 2 bases and J 6 bases, with 19 bases left between them. CDR3 length: 15 amino acids. The CDR3 reads CSVESPEGARAEAFF. CDR3 DNA: TGCAGCGTTGAATCCCCGGAGGGCGCGAGGGCTGAAGCTTTCTTT.

V and J are TRBV10-3 and TRBJ2-5; 9 nucleotides line up with TRBD2. V dropped 6 bases and J dropped 2; count of bases not matched to a gene: 7. Germline values: CDR1 ENHRY, CDR2 SYGVKD. This CDR3 spans 15 amino acids. The CDR3 is CAISPTSGGQETQYF. The DNA of the CDR3 is TGTGCCATCAGCCCGACTAGCGGAGGTCAAGAGACCCAGTACTTC.

The J gene is TRBJ2-1, the V gene TRBV14; TRBD2 agrees at 10 bases. This CDR3 spans 15 amino acids. Per the germline V gene, CDR1 is SGHDN and CDR2 is FVKESK. V trimming: 2 bases; J trimming: 9 bases; junction bases outside the gene matches: 7. The CDR3 reads CASSQRTSGNGEQFF. As DNA, the CDR3 is TGTGCCAGCAGCCAACGTACTAGCGGGAACGGTGAGCAGTTCTTC.

V and J are TRBV7-3 and TRBJ2-7, with D possibly called TRBD1 or TRBD2 (5 bases each). V was clipped by 6 bases and J by 3 bases, with 15 bases between them. CDR3 length: 14 residues. Germline lookup yields CDR1 SGHTA and CDR2 FQGTGA. The CDR3 region is CASSKEGQRYEQYF. The DNA of the CDR3 is TGTGCCAGCAGTAAAGAGGGGCAGCGCTACGAGCAGTACTTC.

V and J are TRBV5-1 and TRBJ2-1; D remains ambiguous. The V gene's germline CDR1 is SGHRS and CDR2 YFSETQ. The CDR3 is made up of 16 amino acids. Trimming pared 1 base from V and 6 bases from J, leaving 17 bases between. CDR3 sequence (DNA): TGCGCCAGCAGCTTGTCCCCCAACCGGGCCTCCAATGAGCAGTTCTTC. This encodes CASSLSPNRASNEQFF.

This rearrangement joins TRBV11-2 to TRBJ1-4; D is unclear. The V gene lost 5 bases and the J gene lost 1 base, with 11 bases spanning the gap. In germline, CDR1 is SGHAT, CDR2 FQNNGV. The CDR3 extends over 15 amino acids. The CDR3 coding sequence is TGTGCCAGCAGCCGGTGGGAGCTAACTAATGAAAAACTGTTTTTT. It codes for CASSRWELTNEKLFF.

CDR3 in DNA: TGTGCCAGCAGCTTAGCGCAACAGTTCTATGGCTACACCTTC. Amino acids: CASSLAQQFYGYTF. The rearrangement links TRBV7-2 to TRBJ1-2, with D uncertain. Deletions cut 0 bases from V and 4 bases from J, with 9 bases between. Germline V lookup: CDR1 SGHTA, CDR2 FQGNSA. The CDR3 is made up of 14 amino acids.

As to this clone: Other nucleotide sequences in the sample specify the same CDR3. This rearrangement joins TRBV4-1 to TRBJ1-1; tentatively, D is TRBD1 (6 bases). The CDR3 contains 13 residues. Between the trimmed V and J ends, which lost 5 bases and 2 bases, there was a span of 9 bases. Germline loops: CDR1 MGHRA, CDR2 YSYEKL. For the CDR3, the DNA is TGCGCCAGCAGCAGGACAGTCAACACTGAAGCTTTCTTT. This encodes CASSRTVNTEAFF.

The chain links TRBV7-3 to TRBJ2-1; TRBD2 matches 7 bases. Germline V gene lookup returns CDR1 SGHTA and CDR2 FQGTGA. V dropped 3 bases and J dropped 5; count of bases not matched to a gene: 4. The CDR3 contains 14 residues. The CDR3 is CASSLAGTNNEQFF. CDR3 in DNA: TGTGCCAGCAGCTTGGCCGGGACTAACAATGAGCAGTTCTTC.

This sequence joins TRBV29-1 and TRBJ2-1, with D perhaps matching TRBD2 (5 bases). This CDR3 is 14 amino acids long. V was clipped by 4 bases and J by 8 bases, with 18 bases between them. The germline V gene has CDR1 SQVTM and CDR2 ANQGSEA. CDR3 sequence reads: CSVVSGMGFDEQFF. The CDR3 DNA reads TGCAGCGTTGTCTCCGGGATGGGTTTCGATGAGCAGTTCTTC.

The chain is built from TRBV28 and TRBJ2-3, with 8 bases lining up with TRBD1. Germline assignment: CDR1 MDHEN and CDR2 SYDVKM. The ends lost 5 bases at V and 1 base at J; junction bases unmatched: 11. The CDR3 has 17 amino acids. The CDR3, as DNA: TGTGCCAGCAGTACCCCAGGGGGCCCGGGTGGCACAGATACGCAGTATTTT. It is translated as CASSTPGGPGGTDTQYF.

This clone appeared a single time. V gene TRBV6-5 combines with J gene TRBJ2-1; 12 bases are shared with TRBD2. Unmatched junction bases numbered 7, after V lost 6 bases and J lost 7 bases. CDR3 length: 15 residues. Looked up from germline, CDR1 is MNHEY and CDR2 is SVGAGI. The CDR3 is CASRRLAGERNEQFF. CDR3 DNA: TGTGCCAGCAGGAGACTAGCGGGAGAGCGAAATGAGCAGTTCTTC.

The sample holds one count of this clone. The V gene is TRBV18, the J gene TRBJ1-3; perhaps TRBD1 as D (6 bases). CDR1 is KGHSH and CDR2 is LQKENI in the germline V gene. The CDR3 covers 14 residues. V was shortened by 3 bases and J by 12 bases, with 18 bases between the two germline ends. The DNA of the CDR3 is TGTGCCAGCTCACCGTCAGGGGCTCTGGAATACATATATTTT. This gives the protein CASSPSGALEYIYF.

This CDR3 is CASSHPEGDKNIQYF. The DNA for the CDR3 is TGCGCCAGCAGCCACCCCGAGGGGGACAAAAACATTCAGTACTTC. This chain connects TRBV4-1 to TRBJ2-4; D may be TRBD1 (6 bases). The length of the CDR3 is 15 residues. The germline gives CDR1 MGHRA, CDR2 YSYEKL. V lost 3 bases to trimming and J lost 3 bases, with 12 bases between them.

This clone was counted a single time. Other DNA sequences in the same sample also yield this CDR3. The genes are TRBV5-1 and TRBJ2-3; 12 nucleotides agree with TRBD2. CDR3 length: 16 residues. Germline V gene data show CDR1 as SGHRS and CDR2 as YFSETQ. V dropped 4 bases and J dropped 3; count of bases not matched to a gene: 6. CDR3 bases: TGCGCCAGCAGCCCAAGGACTAGCGGGGTTACAGATACGCAGTATTTT. Translation: CASSPRTSGVTDTQYF. The full variable domain, with the rest looked up from reference TRBV5-1 and TRBJ2-3, is KAGVTQTPRYLIKTRGQQVTLSCSPISGHRSVSWYQQTPGQGLQFLFEYFSETQRNKGNFPGRFSGRQFSNSRSEMNVSTLELGDSALYLCASSPRTSGVTDTQYFGPGTRLTVL.

Only one count was recorded for this clone. The same CDR3 arises from other DNA sequences in this sample as well. The CDR3: CASSRDRATYEQYF. CDR3 bases: TGTGCCAGCAGCCGGGACAGGGCTACCTACGAGCAGTACTTC. V is TRBV2 and J is TRBJ2-7, with 9 bases matching TRBD1. Germline CDR1 is SNHLY and CDR2 is FYNNEI. With V trimmed by 6 bases and J by 2 bases, 5 bases remained unmatched. The CDR3 loop spans 14 amino acids.

V gene TRBV29-1 combines with J gene TRBJ2-1; 7 bases align to TRBD2. Per the germline V gene, CDR1 is SQVTM and CDR2 is ANQGSEA. After removal of 3 bases from V and 2 bases from J, the junction contained 4 bases not matched to a gene. The CDR3 is 14 amino acids. CDR3: CSVDGGRPYNEQFF. For the CDR3, the DNA is TGCAGCGTTGACGGCGGGAGACCCTACAATGAGCAGTTCTTC.

This chain joins TRBV7-2 and TRBJ1-1; 7 bases agree with TRBD1. Germline V gene lookup returns CDR1 SGHTA and CDR2 FQGNSA. With 4 bases clipped from V and 5 bases from J, the junction kept 10 bases outside the gene matches. CDR3 length: 15 residues. CDR3 protein: CASSSTTGLGTEAFF. In nucleotides, the CDR3 is TGTGCCAGCAGCTCCACGACAGGGCTAGGGACTGAAGCTTTCTTT.

This clone was picked up a small number of times. The rearrangement links TRBV28 to TRBJ2-2; D is perhaps TRBD1 (6 bases). The ends were cut back, 9 bases at V and 1 base at J, with 12 bases in the middle. The germline gives CDR1 MDHEN, CDR2 SYDVKM. The CDR3 is 14 residues long. The CDR3 DNA is TGTGCCAGTACCGGGACAAAGAACACCGGGGAGCTGTTTTTT. Translating gives CASTGTKNTGELFF.